A selection of T cell receptor beta chains follows, all from one sample in a study of blood T cell repertoires in COVID-19. TCRdb keeps only in-frame clones here, not all; method: immunoSEQ multiplex PCR. The table records some 45,000 clones, under 85% of them present only once. Source material: peripheral blood. These receptors all stem from a man older than 75 in a cohort sampled during active COVID-19. Each CDR3 is given with its conserved first and last residue. The D gene is left open where the match is weak. Size is stated for part of the rows, as once, few or many counts, or as a class when the clone is expanded.

TRBV19,TRBJ1-2,.,.,CATYYGINYGYTF,TGTGCCACCTATTACGGGATAAACTATGGCTACACCTTC
TRBV5-1,TRBJ2-3,.,TRBD2,CASSWGAGGLADTQYF,TGCGCCAGCAGCTGGGGGGCGGGAGGATTAGCAGATACGCAGTATTTT
TRBV2,TRBJ2-6,once,.,CASSEGGPGSGTNVLTF,TGTGCCAGCAGTGAGGGGGGGCCGGGATCTGGGACCAACGTCCTGACTTTC
TRBV9,TRBJ1-3,.,TRBD1,CASSVDGTGARSGNTIYF,TGTGCCAGCAGCGTAGACGGGACAGGGGCCCGCTCTGGAAACACCATATATTTT
TRBV6-5,TRBJ1-1,.,TRBD1,CASSLHRGGNTEAFF,TGTGCCAGCAGTCTACACAGGGGAGGGAACACTGAAGCTTTCTTT
TRBV5-1,TRBJ2-3,.,TRBD2,CASSLGASGGEDTQYF,TGCGCCAGCAGCTTGGGAGCTAGCGGGGGTGAAGATACGCAGTATTTT
TRBV7-9,TRBJ2-2,.,TRBD1,CASSSRMDRVNTGELFF,TGTGCCAGCAGTTCGAGAATGGACAGGGTGAACACCGGGGAGCTGTTTTTT
TRBV5-1,TRBJ1-1,.,.,CASSPGTNTEAFF,TGCGCCAGCAGCCCTGGGACAAACACTGAAGCTTTCTTT
TRBV7-2,TRBJ1-4,.,.,CASSFSSNEKLFF,TGTGCCAGCAGCTTTTCGTCTAATGAAAAACTGTTTTTT
TRBV14,TRBJ1-1,.,TRBD1,CASSPGTDVTEAFF,TGTGCCAGCAGCCCAGGGACAGATGTCACTGAAGCTTTCTTT
TRBV2,TRBJ2-7,.,.,CASSEFQDTSYEQYF,TGTGCCAGCAGTGAATTTCAGGACACTTCCTACGAGCAGTACTTC
TRBV25-1,TRBJ1-2,.,TRBD1,CASKDRARHYGYTF,TGTGCCAGCAAGGACAGGGCCCGCCACTATGGCTACACCTTC
TRBV2,TRBJ2-7,.,.,CASSHTYEQYF,TGTGCCAGCAGTCACACCTACGAGCAGTACTTC
TRBV28,TRBJ2-1,.,TRBD1,CASSFIGTGNYNEQFF,TGTGCCAGCAGTTTTATTGGGACAGGGAACTACAATGAGCAGTTCTTC
TRBV5-6,TRBJ2-7,once,.,CASSYGGPKTYEQYF,TGTGCCAGCAGCTATGGGGGCCCAAAAACCTACGAGCAGTACTTC
TRBV10-3,TRBJ2-1,.,TRBD2,CAISDPVGLADYNEQFF,TGTGCCATCAGTGACCCTGTAGGACTAGCGGATTACAATGAGCAGTTCTTC
TRBV7-9,TRBJ1-4,few,TRBD1,CASSPDGTVNEKLFF,TGTGCCAGCAGCCCCGACGGGACAGTTAATGAAAAACTGTTTTTT
TRBV24-1,TRBJ2-1,.,TRBD2,CATSSPTSGPVYNEQFF,TGTGCCACCAGTTCACCGACTAGCGGCCCTGTTTACAATGAGCAGTTCTTC
TRBV28,TRBJ2-2,once,TRBD2,CASRSTGTSLTGELFF,TGTGCCAGCAGATCTACCGGGACTAGTCTAACCGGGGAGCTGTTTTTT
TRBV10-2,TRBJ1-2,.,TRBD1,CASSEAQGHGYTF,TGCGCCAGCAGTGAGGCACAGGGGCACGGCTACACCTTC
TRBV10-1,TRBJ2-3,.,.,CASSEGHAPSTDTQYF,TGCGCCAGCAGTGAAGGACACGCTCCTAGCACAGATACGCAGTATTTT
TRBV5-1,TRBJ1-2,.,TRBD1,CASSLTGGEGYTF,TGCGCCAGCAGCTTGACAGGGGGTGAGGGCTACACCTTC
TRBV18,TRBJ2-6,.,.,CASSPDIRGSGANVLTF,TGTGCCAGCTCACCGGATATAAGGGGGTCTGGGGCCAACGTCCTGACTTTC
TRBV28,TRBJ1-2,.,.,CASSFGGRGYTF,TGTGCCAGCAGTTTTGGAGGCAGGGGCTACACCTTC
TRBV13,TRBJ1-1,.,.,CASSFGGSMNTEAFF,TGTGCCAGCAGCTTCGGTGGTAGCATGAACACTGAAGCTTTCTTT
TRBV7-2,TRBJ2-5,.,.,CASSLGGSFETQYF,TGTGCCAGCAGCTTAGGAGGGAGTTTTGAGACCCAGTACTTC
TRBV14,TRBJ2-5,.,.,CASSQDWGRRETQYF,TGTGCCAGCAGCCAAGATTGGGGGCGGCGAGAGACCCAGTACTTC
TRBV10-3,TRBJ1-5,.,.,CAISDTAGPNQPQHF,TGTGCCATCAGTGATACGGCAGGCCCAAATCAGCCCCAGCATTTT
TRBV15,TRBJ2-7,.,.,CATSSQRERTLYEQYF,TGTGCCACCAGCAGCCAGAGGGAAAGGACGTTATACGAGCAGTACTTC
TRBV5-6,TRBJ1-5,once,.,CASSLGGRDGQPQHF,TGTGCCAGCAGCTTAGGGGGACGGGACGGGCAGCCCCAGCATTTT
TRBV27,TRBJ1-5,medium-sized,TRBD1,CASPKMGTGPHSNQPQHF,TGTGCCAGCCCCAAGATGGGGACAGGGCCGCATAGCAATCAGCCCCAGCATTTT
TRBV28,TRBJ2-3,.,TRBD2,CASSLNSGNLLTQYF,TGTGCCAGCAGTTTGAATAGCGGGAATCTTTTGACGCAGTATTTT
TRBV7-2,TRBJ1-4,.,TRBD1,CASSLRGQIEWEKLFF,TGTGCCAGCAGCTTGAGGGGACAGATTGAGTGGGAAAAACTGTTTTTT
TRBV5-1,TRBJ2-3,.,.,CASSFQSPGSTDTQYF,TGCGCCAGCAGCTTTCAATCCCCCGGGAGCACAGATACGCAGTATTTT
TRBV9,TRBJ1-3,.,.,CASSSGSSSGNTIYF,TGTGCCAGCAGCTCCGGGTCCAGCTCTGGAAACACCATATATTTT
TRBV3-1/TRBV3-2,TRBJ1-4,medium-sized,.,CASSQNRIQNPNEKLFF,TGTGCCAGCAGCCAAAATCGCATCCAGAATCCTAATGAAAAACTGTTTTTT
TRBV24-1,TRBJ2-7,.,.,CATSDLPTGSYEQYF,TGTGCCACCAGTGATTTGCCCACAGGGTCCTACGAGCAGTACTTC
TRBV5-1,TRBJ1-3,.,.,CASSFDRSGNTIYF,TGCGCCAGCAGCTTCGACAGATCTGGAAACACCATATATTTT
TRBV2,TRBJ2-7,.,.,CASSFGTGGEQYF,TGTGCCAGCAGCTTCGGGACTGGGGGGGAGCAGTACTTC
TRBV14,TRBJ2-2,.,TRBD1,CASSQGQGKTGELFF,TGTGCCAGCAGCCAAGGACAGGGAAAAACCGGGGAGCTGTTTTTT
TRBV7-9,TRBJ2-1,.,.,CASSLGQGTIEYNEQFF,TGTGCCAGCAGCTTAGGCCAGGGAACGATTGAATACAATGAGCAGTTCTTC
TRBV27,TRBJ2-2,.,.,CASSYQTANTGELFF,TGTGCCAGCAGTTACCAAACGGCGAACACCGGGGAGCTGTTTTTT